This TCR beta chain was captured by sequencing in a study of Tregs in tolerant kidney transplant recipients. Regarding the study as a whole: Some patients' samples used different primers over time, so nucleotide sequences weren't comparable. The most relevant donor-specific Treg TCRbeta repertoire apparently came from expansion with activated donor B cells.

Trimming left V 0 bases short and J 3 bases short, with 12 bases between. CDR3 length: 16 amino acids. Per germline, CDR1 ENHRY and CDR2 SYGVKD. In the case of this clone: What it recognizes is unknown.

Mixed chimerism was transient after nonmyeloablative marrow transplants from related graft donors. Thawed PBMCs were FACS-sorted into unstimulated CD4+CD25+CD127- regulatory T cells, CD4+CD25- non-regulatory cells, CD4 and CD8 cells. TCRdb keeps only in-frame clones here, not all; method: immunoSEQ multiplex PCR. This sample has some 57,000 clones; roughly nine tenths occur once, and the top ten carry 13% to 15%. This chain connects TRBV10-3 to TRBJ2-1, with D possibly being TRBD2 (6 bases). The clonotype comes from a human patient who received a combined kidney and bone marrow transplant. Some T cells here may be from the graft donor. The sample in question was CD8+ T cells from blood (PBMCs), obtained 24 months after the transplant. CDR3: CAISESSRELYNEQFF. The CDR3 region has the DNA TGTGCCATCAGTGAGTCTTCGCGGGAACTCTACAATGAGCAGTTCTTC.